This T cell receptor beta chain was sequenced during a study of blood T cell repertoires in COVID-19. Using immunoSEQ multiplex PCR, the repertoire was profiled, and TCRdb retains in-frame clones only, with some absent. In the table there are about 250,000 clones, 86% of which are singletons. This clonotype was sampled from a woman aged 25-40 years with active or convalescent COVID-19. Sequenced material: peripheral blood.

CDR3 in DNA: TGTGCCAGCAGCAAGGAGCACCTCACTAGCACAGATACGCAGTATTTT. Its translation is CASSKEHLTSTDTQYF. This chain joins TRBV5-8 and TRBJ2-3, with D hard to call. V was pared by 4 bases and J by 0 bases, with 15 bases between. Germline V lookup: CDR1 SGHTS, CDR2 YDEGEE. The CDR3 is 16 residues long.